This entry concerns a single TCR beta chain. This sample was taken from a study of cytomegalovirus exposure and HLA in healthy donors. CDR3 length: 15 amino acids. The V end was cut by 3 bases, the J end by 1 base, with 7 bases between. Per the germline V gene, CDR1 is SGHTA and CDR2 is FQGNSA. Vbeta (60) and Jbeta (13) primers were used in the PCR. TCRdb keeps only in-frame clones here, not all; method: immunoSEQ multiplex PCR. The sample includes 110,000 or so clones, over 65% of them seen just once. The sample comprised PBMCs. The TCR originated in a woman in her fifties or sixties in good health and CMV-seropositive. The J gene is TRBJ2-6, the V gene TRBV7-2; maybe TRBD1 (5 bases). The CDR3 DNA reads TGTGCCAGCAGCTTTACAGGTTCTGGGGCCAACGTCCTGACTTTC. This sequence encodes CASSFTGSGANVLTF.